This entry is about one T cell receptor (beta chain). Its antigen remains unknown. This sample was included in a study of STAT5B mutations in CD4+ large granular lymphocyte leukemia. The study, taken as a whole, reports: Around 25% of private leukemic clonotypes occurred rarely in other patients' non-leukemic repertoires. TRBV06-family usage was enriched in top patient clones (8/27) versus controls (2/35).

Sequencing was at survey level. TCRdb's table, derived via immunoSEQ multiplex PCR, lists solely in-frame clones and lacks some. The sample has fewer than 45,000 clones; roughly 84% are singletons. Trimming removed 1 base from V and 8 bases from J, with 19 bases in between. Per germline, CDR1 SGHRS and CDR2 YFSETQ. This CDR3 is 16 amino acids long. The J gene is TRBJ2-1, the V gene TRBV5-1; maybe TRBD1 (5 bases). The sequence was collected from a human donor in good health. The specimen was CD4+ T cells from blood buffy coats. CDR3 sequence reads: CASSLRPGQYLDEQFF. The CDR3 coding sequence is TGCGCCAGCAGCTTGCGTCCAGGGCAGTACTTGGATGAGCAGTTCTTC.